This T cell receptor (beta chain) was obtained from a study of blood T cell repertoires in COVID-19. Study-wide background: The samples span acute and convalescent COVID-19 from the United States, Italy and Spain. Sources were T cells, B-cell-depleted T cells, or PBMCs; the material itself was cDNA or gDNA.

Per the study methods: Amplification of reference gene primers was used by the study to estimate nucleated cell counts. Produced via immunoSEQ multiplex PCR; TCRdb's table is partial and in-frame only. V, J and clone size derive from that table, while D and trimming were established from the DNA sequence. The sample lists roughly 320,000 clones, around 86% occurring once. The CDR3 is 14 amino acids. The V gene's germline CDR1 is MNHEY and CDR2 SVGAGI. J was trimmed by 0 bases and V by 11 bases; bases with no gene match: 10. The chain is built from TRBV6-5 and TRBJ2-7, with 7 bases fitting TRBD2. Sequences were obtained from peripheral blood. This TCR was recovered from a man between 65 and 85 years old with acute or convalescent COVID-19. The CDR3 here is CASRSPGGSYEQYF. In nucleotides, the CDR3 is TGTGCCTCCCGCTCCCCGGGGGGCTCCTACGAGCAGTACTTC.